This T cell receptor beta chain originates from a study of T cells after yellow fever vaccination. This CDR3 is 15 amino acids long. V shed 0 bases and J shed 7 bases, with 17 bases lying between them. Germline loops: CDR1 DFQATT, CDR2 SNEGSKA (reference sequence). TCRdb reanalysed the 5' RACE reads using MiXCR and keeps one entry per CDR3 protein. The sample has some 220,000 distinct CDR3 sequences, under 3.5% seen once. The sequence was obtained from a man younger than 35 who received the YFV17D yellow fever vaccine. The chain is built from TRBV20-1 and TRBJ2-3; D might be TRBD2 (6 bases). This specimen consisted of CD4+ T cells sorted from PBMCs, obtained 10 days after the yellow fever booster vaccination. The CDR3 DNA follows: TGCAGTGCTAGAGATCGGAGGGGCGGCACTCATACGCAGTATTTT. Its translation is CSARDRRGGTHTQYF.